One and the same sample provided the 17 T cell receptor beta chains below, sequenced in a study of beta chain features in type 1 diabetes. The investigators reverse transcribed all of the isolated RNA, so they sequenced expressed TCRB transcripts. TCRdb's copy holds only in-frame clones and misses some; the assay was immunoSEQ multiplex PCR. The repertoire holds approximately 200,000 clones, with 9% to 10% as singletons. The sequenced sample was naive CD4+ T cells from blood. Receptors originate from a woman between 18 and 30 years old in good health.

The chain is built from TRBV7-9 and TRBJ1-1, with 9 bases aligning to TRBD1. CDR3 length: 16 amino acids. V lost 3 bases and J lost 4; bases outside the gene matches: 9. Germline values: CDR1 SEHNR, CDR2 FQNEAQ (reference sequence). Written as DNA, the CDR3 is TGTGCCAGCAGCTTCACAGGGGGCGCCGGGAGCACTGAAGCTTTCTTT. Its protein product is CASSFTGGAGSTEAFF. The variable domain in full, with the rest retrieved from reference TRBV7-9 and TRBJ1-1, is DTGVSQNPRHKITKRGQNVTFRCDPISEHNRLYWYRQTLGQGPEFLTYFQNEAQLEKSRLLSDRFSAERPKGSFSTLEIQRTEQGDSAMYLCASSFTGGAGSTEAFFGQGTRLTVV.

This clone came up a few times. V gene TRBV2 combines with J gene TRBJ1-6; D remains unclear. V was trimmed by 5 bases and J by 7 bases, leaving 18 bases between them. CDR1 is SNHLY and CDR2 is FYNNEI in the germline V gene. This CDR3 spans 16 amino acids. The CDR3: CASSSQDPATNSPLHF. Written as DNA, the CDR3 is TGTGCCAGCAGTTCTCAGGATCCGGCAACCAATTCACCCCTCCACTTT.

This clone was seen a handful of times. J is TRBJ2-2 and V is TRBV2, with TRBD2 as a possible D gene (5 bases). The CDR3 extends over 12 amino acids. From germline, CDR1 is SNHLY and CDR2 FYNNEI. Between the trimmed V and J ends, which lost 8 bases and 7 bases, there was a span of 11 bases. This CDR3 reads CASSAGVGELFF. CDR3 in DNA: TGTGCCAGCTCGGCCGGGGTCGGGGAGCTGTTTTTT.

This clone was seen a few times. This rearrangement joins TRBV19 to TRBJ2-7; tentatively, D is TRBD1 (5 bases). V lost 7 bases and J 2 bases, leaving 12 bases between the germline ends. There are 13 residues in the CDR3. The germline V gene has CDR1 LNHDA and CDR2 SQIVND (reference sequence). CDR3 nucleotides: TGTGCCAGTATGCGGCAGGGCACCTACGAGCAGTACTTC. Its translation: CASMRQGTYEQYF.

This clone has more than one count but fewer than ten. This chain connects TRBV2 to TRBJ1-1; D remains unclear. Per germline, CDR1 SNHLY and CDR2 FYNNEI. The CDR3 length is 13 residues. V lost 11 bases, J lost 1 base, and 14 bases lay in between. For the CDR3, the DNA is TGTGCCGTTCACGGGGTTACGAACACTGAAGCTTTCTTT. Translated, it gives CAVHGVTNTEAFF.

This clone has ten or more counts. The chain recombines TRBV13 with TRBJ2-1, with 12 bases lining up with TRBD2. The length of the CDR3 is 15 residues. Per the germline V gene, CDR1 is PRHDT and CDR2 is FYEKMQ (reference sequence). With 5 bases clipped from V and 3 bases from J, the junction kept 2 bases outside the gene matches. The CDR3 region is CASSTSGGSYNEQFF. The CDR3 coding sequence is TGTGCCAGCAGCACTAGCGGGGGGAGCTACAATGAGCAGTTCTTC.

The DNA of the CDR3 is TGCAGCGTCGGGGGGCGGGAGGGTGCCTACGAGCAGTACTTC. It translates to CSVGGREGAYEQYF. This chain uses TRBV29-1 with TRBJ2-7; 9 bases fit TRBD2. The CDR3 length is 14 residues. The junction had 8 bases not matched to a gene; V was cut back by 6 bases and J by 2 bases. Germline CDR1 reads SQVTM; CDR2 reads ANQGSEA.

This clone was observed a few times. This chain connects TRBV15 to TRBJ2-3, with D hard to call. Germline loops: CDR1 LNHNV, CDR2 YYDKDF (reference sequence). This CDR3 has 12 amino acids. Trimming removed 0 bases at V and 8 bases at J, with 6 bases between. CDR3: CATSRDRSTQYF. Written as DNA, the CDR3 is TGTGCCACCAGCAGAGATCGGAGTACGCAGTATTTT.

This chain links TRBV10-1 with TRBJ2-7; possible D gene TRBD1, 5 bases. CDR3 length equals 14 residues. Per the germline V gene, CDR1 is WNHNN and CDR2 is SYGVQD (reference sequence). V was clipped by 6 bases and J by 3 bases, with 15 bases between them. CDR3 nucleotide sequence: TGCGCCAGCAGATGGTCCAGGGAAAGCTACGAGCAGTACTTC. This translates into CASRWSRESYEQYF.

The chain recombines TRBV7-9 with TRBJ1-4; weak D call: TRBD1 (5 bases). Germline values: CDR1 SEHNR, CDR2 FQNEAQ (reference sequence). This CDR3 has 14 amino acids. Trimming took 3 bases from V and 6 from J, leaving 11 bases between them. CDR3 amino acids: CASSFLTGDEKLFF. In nucleotides, the CDR3 is TGTGCCAGCAGCTTTCTCACGGGGGATGAAAAACTGTTTTTT. Combining the CDR3 with reference TRBV7-9 and TRBJ1-4 gives the whole variable domain DTGVSQNPRHKITKRGQNVTFRCDPISEHNRLYWYRQTLGQGPEFLTYFQNEAQLEKSRLLSDRFSAERPKGSFSTLEIQRTEQGDSAMYLCASSFLTGDEKLFFGSGTQLSVL.

The chain is built from TRBV6-5 and TRBJ1-1; D gene ambiguous. V was trimmed by 8 bases and J by 6 bases, leaving 22 bases between them. Germline CDR1 MNHEY, CDR2 SVGAGI. This CDR3 spans 15 amino acids. The CDR3 protein is CASFFSPGIHPEAFF. The CDR3 DNA is TGTGCCAGCTTCTTTTCACCGGGAATCCACCCTGAAGCTTTCTTT.

This chain uses TRBV12-5 with TRBJ2-3; D may be TRBD2 (5 bases). Germline values: CDR1 LGHNT, CDR2 FRNRAP. V lost 8 bases and J 2 bases, leaving 11 bases between the germline ends. This CDR3 region has 13 residues. CDR3 DNA: TGTGCTAGTAAGCGGACCTTCACAGATACGCAGTATTTT. This gives the protein CASKRTFTDTQYF.

V is TRBV5-4 and J is TRBJ2-5, with 7 positions matching TRBD2. CDR1 is SGHNT, CDR2 YYREEE, per germline (reference sequence). V was clipped by 1 base and J by 2 bases; unmatched bases: 2. The CDR3 length is 14 residues. DNA of the CDR3: TGTGCCAGCAGCTTGCGGGGGGTACAAGAGACCCAGTACTTC. Protein: CASSLRGVQETQYF.

This clone occurred a few times. This chain joins TRBV7-9 and TRBJ2-5; 14 bases are shared with TRBD2. Trimming took 5 bases from V and 1 from J; bases not matched to a gene: 6. This CDR3 is 17 amino acids long. Per germline, CDR1 SEHNR and CDR2 FQNEAQ (reference sequence). Written as DNA, the CDR3 is TGTGCCAGCAGCCCGCGACTAGCGGGAGGGCGCCAAGAGACCCAGTACTTC. Translated, it gives CASSPRLAGGRQETQYF.

The chain couples TRBV9 to TRBJ2-2, with 8 bases matching TRBD1. V shed 5 bases and J 7 bases; nucleotides not matched to a gene: 4. This CDR3 has 13 amino acids. Germline V gene lookup returns CDR1 SGDLS and CDR2 YYNGEE. Here the CDR3 reads CASRQGVSGELFF. As DNA, the CDR3 is TGTGCCAGCAGACAGGGGGTTAGCGGGGAGCTGTTTTTT.

The chain links TRBV7-9 to TRBJ1-2, with 8 bases matching TRBD1. V gave up 6 bases and J gave up 4 bases; unmatched junction bases: 7. CDR1 is SEHNR and CDR2 is FQNEAQ in the germline V gene (reference sequence). CDR3 size: 14 residues. CDR3 sequence (DNA): TGTGCCAGCAGTTCGGACAGGGAGGCCTATGGCTACACCTTC. Protein product: CASSSDREAYGYTF. The full variable domain, in which reference TRBV7-9 and TRBJ1-2 provide the parts outside the CDR3, is DTGVSQNPRHKITKRGQNVTFRCDPISEHNRLYWYRQTLGQGPEFLTYFQNEAQLEKSRLLSDRFSAERPKGSFSTLEIQRTEQGDSAMYLCASSSDREAYGYTFGSGTRLTVV.

The chain has TRBV29-1 and TRBJ1-1; D is unclear. The CDR3 has 13 amino acids. From germline, CDR1 is SQVTM and CDR2 ANQGSEA. Trimming removed 8 bases from V and 0 bases from J, with 13 bases in between. For the CDR3, the DNA is TGCAGCTTTATGCCGCGGGTGAACACTGAAGCTTTCTTT. Amino acid sequence: CSFMPRVNTEAFF.